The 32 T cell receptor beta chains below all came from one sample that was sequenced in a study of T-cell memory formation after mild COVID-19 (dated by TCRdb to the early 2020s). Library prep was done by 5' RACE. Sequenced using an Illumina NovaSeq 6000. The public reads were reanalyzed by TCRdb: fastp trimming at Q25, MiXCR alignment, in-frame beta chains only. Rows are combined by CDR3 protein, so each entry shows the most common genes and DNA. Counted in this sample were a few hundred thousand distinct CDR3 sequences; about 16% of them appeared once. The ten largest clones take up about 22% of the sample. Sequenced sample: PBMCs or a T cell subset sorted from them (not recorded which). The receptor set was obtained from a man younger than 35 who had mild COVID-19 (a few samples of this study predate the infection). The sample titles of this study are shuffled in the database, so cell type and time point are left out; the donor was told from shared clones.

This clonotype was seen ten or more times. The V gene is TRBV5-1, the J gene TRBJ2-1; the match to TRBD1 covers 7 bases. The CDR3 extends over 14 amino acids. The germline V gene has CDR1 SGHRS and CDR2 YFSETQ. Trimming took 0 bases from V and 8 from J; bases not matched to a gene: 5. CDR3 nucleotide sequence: TGCGCCAGCAGCTTGGCTACAGGGGCGGATGAGCAGTTCTTC. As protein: CASSLATGADEQFF.

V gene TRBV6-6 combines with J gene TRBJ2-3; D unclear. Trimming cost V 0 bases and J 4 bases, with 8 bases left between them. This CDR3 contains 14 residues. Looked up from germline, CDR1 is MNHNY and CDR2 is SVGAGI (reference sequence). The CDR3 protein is CASSYSLDPDTQYF. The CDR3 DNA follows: TGTGCCAGCAGTTACTCGCTAGATCCAGATACGCAGTATTTT.

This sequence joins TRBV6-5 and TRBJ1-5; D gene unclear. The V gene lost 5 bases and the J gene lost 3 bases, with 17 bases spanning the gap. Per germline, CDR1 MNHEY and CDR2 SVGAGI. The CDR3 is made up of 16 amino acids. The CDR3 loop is CASSPTPRAVNQPQHF. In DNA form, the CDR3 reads TGTGCCAGCAGTCCAACTCCCCGGGCGGTCAATCAGCCCCAGCATTTT.

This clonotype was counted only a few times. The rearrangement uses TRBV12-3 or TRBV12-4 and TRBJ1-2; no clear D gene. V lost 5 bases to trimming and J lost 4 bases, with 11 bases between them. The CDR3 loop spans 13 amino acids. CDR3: CASSQDTRYGYTF. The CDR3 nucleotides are TGTGCCAGCAGTCAAGACACCCGCTATGGCTACACCTTC.

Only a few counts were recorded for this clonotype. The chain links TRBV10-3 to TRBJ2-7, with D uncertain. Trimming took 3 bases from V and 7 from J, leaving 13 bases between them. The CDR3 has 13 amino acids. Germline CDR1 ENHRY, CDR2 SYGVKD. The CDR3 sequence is CAISEEVRMEQYF. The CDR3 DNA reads TGTGCCATCAGTGAAGAAGTCAGGATGGAGCAGTACTTC.

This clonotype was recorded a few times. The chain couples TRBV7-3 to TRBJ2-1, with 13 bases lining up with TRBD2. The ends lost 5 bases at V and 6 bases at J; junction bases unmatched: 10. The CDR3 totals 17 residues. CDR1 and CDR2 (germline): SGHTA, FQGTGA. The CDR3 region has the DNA TGTGCCAGCAGCCCAACTAGCGGGGGGGCCTCTTTCAATGAGCAGTTCTTC. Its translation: CASSPTSGGASFNEQFF.

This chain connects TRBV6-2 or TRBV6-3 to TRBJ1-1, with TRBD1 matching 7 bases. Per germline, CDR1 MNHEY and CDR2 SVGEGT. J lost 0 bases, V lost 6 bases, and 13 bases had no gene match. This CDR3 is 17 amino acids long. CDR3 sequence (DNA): TGTGCCAGCAGAGACTTACAGGGGACAGTTATGAACACTGAAGCTTTCTTT. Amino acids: CASRDLQGTVMNTEAFF.

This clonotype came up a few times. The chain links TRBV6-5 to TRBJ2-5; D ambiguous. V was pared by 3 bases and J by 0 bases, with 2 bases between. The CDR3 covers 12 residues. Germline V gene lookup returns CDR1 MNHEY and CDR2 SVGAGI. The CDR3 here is CASSYDQETQYF. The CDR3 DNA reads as TGTGCCAGCAGTTATGACCAAGAGACCCAGTACTTC.

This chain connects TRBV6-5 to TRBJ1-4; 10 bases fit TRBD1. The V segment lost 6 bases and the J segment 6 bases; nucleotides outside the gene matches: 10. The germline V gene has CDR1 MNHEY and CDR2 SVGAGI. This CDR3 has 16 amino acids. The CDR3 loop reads CASRTGTGERYEKLFF. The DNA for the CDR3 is TGTGCCAGCAGAACCGGGACAGGGGAGCGGTATGAAAAACTGTTTTTT.

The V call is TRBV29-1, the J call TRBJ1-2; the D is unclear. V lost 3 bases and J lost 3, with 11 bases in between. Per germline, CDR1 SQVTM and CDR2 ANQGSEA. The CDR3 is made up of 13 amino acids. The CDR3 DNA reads TGCAGCGTTGACATGCCGACGGACTATGGCTACACCTTC. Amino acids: CSVDMPTDYGYTF.

DNA of the CDR3: TGTGCCACCAGTGACTCAGGACGGCCCTTGGCCAACGTCCTGACTTTC. Translation gives CATSDSGRPLANVLTF. The chain links TRBV24-1 to TRBJ2-6; D not resolved. Germline values: CDR1 KGHDR, CDR2 SFDVKD. V lost 4 bases to trimming and J lost 6 bases, with 15 bases between them. The CDR3 sequence is 16 residues long.

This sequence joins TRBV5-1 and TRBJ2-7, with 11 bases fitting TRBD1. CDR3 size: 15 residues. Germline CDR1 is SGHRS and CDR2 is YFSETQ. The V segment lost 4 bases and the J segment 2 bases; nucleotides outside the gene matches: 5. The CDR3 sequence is CASSRGTGGTYEQYV. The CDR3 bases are TGCGCCAGCAGCAGAGGGACAGGGGGAACCTACGAGCAGTACGTC.

CDR3 bases: TGTGCCAGCAGCTGGAGAGGGGGACTAGCGGGGCTCACAGATACGCAGTATTTT. Translated, it gives CASSWRGGLAGLTDTQYF. This chain links TRBV5-4 with TRBJ2-3; 13 bases line up with TRBD2. This CDR3 contains 18 residues. V lost 3 bases and J lost 2; bases outside the gene matches: 9. The V gene's germline CDR1 is SGHNT and CDR2 YYREEE (reference sequence).

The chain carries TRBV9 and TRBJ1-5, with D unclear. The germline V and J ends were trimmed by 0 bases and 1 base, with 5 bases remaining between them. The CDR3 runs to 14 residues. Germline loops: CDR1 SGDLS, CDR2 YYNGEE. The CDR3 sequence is CASSVDLSNQPQHF. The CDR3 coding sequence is TGTGCCAGCAGCGTAGATCTAAGCAATCAGCCCCAGCATTTT.

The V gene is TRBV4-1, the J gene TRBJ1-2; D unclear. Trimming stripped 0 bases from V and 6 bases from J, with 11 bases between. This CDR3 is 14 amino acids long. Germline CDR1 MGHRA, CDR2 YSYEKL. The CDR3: CASSQESSSHGYTF. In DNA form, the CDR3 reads TGCGCCAGCAGCCAAGAGTCCAGCTCCCATGGCTACACCTTC.

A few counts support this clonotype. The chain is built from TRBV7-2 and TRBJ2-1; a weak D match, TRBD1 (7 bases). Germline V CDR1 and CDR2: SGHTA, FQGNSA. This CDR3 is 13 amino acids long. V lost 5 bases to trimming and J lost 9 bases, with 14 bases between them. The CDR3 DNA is TGTGCCAGCAGCCGCCAGGGGGGCGGTGAGCAGTTCTTC. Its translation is CASSRQGGGEQFF.

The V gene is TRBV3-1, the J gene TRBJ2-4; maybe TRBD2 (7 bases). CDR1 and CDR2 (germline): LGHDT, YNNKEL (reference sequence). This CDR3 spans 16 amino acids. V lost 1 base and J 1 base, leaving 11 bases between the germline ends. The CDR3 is CASSQAPGGAKNIQYF. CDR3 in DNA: TGTGCCAGCAGCCAAGCTCCGGGGGGCGCCAAAAACATTCAGTACTTC.

The CDR3: CASSVYGTGNTGELFF. As DNA, the CDR3 is TGTGCCAGCAGTGTTTACGGGACAGGGAACACCGGGGAGCTGTTTTTT. The rearrangement joins TRBV2 to TRBJ2-2, with 8 bases identical to TRBD1. The CDR3 extends over 16 amino acids. With 4 bases clipped from V and 1 base from J, the junction kept 5 bases outside the gene matches. The germline V gene encodes CDR1 SNHLY and CDR2 FYNNEI.

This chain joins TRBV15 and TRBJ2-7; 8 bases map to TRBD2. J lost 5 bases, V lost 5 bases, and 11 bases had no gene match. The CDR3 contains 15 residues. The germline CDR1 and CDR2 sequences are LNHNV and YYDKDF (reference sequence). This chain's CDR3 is CATSFRRGGVHEQYV. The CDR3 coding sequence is TGTGCCACCAGCTTCCGTCGGGGGGGCGTCCACGAGCAGTACGTC.

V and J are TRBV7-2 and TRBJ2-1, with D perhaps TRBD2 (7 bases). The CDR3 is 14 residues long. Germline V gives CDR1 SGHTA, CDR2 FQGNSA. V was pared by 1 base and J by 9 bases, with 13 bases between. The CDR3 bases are TGTGCCAGCAGCTTAGGAGGGGGGGTCGTTGAGCAGTTCTTC. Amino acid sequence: CASSLGGGVVEQFF.

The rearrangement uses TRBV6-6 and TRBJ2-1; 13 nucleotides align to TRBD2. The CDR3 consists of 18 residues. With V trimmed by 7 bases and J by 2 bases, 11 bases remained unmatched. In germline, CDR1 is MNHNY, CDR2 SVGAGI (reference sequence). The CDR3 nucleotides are TGTGCCAGCACCCCGACTAGCGGGGGGTCACCTGCCTACAATGAGCAGTTCTTC. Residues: CASTPTSGGSPAYNEQFF.

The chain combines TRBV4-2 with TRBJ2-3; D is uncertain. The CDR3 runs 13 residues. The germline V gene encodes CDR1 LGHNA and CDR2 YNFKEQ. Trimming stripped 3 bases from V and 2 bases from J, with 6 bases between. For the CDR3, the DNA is TGTGCCAGCAGCCAGGCAGACACAGATACGCAGTATTTT. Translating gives CASSQADTDTQYF.

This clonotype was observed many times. The chain's CDR3 is CASSPGGANTGELFF. In nucleotides, the CDR3 is TGTGCCAGCAGCCCGGGGGGGGCCAACACCGGGGAGCTGTTTTTT. This chain connects TRBV5-4 to TRBJ2-2; the match to TRBD2 covers 8 bases. The CDR3 has 15 amino acids. The trim removed 4 bases at V and 2 bases at J, leaving 4 bases unmatched. CDR1 and CDR2 (germline): SGHNT, YYREEE (reference sequence).

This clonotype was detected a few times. The CDR3 is CASSYGILTGGYTF. The DNA of the CDR3 is TGTGCCAGCAGTTACGGCATACTAACGGGAGGCTACACCTTC. This chain connects TRBV6-5 to TRBJ1-2; D gene ambiguous. V lost 2 bases and J 8 bases, leaving 15 bases between the germline ends. CDR3 length: 14 amino acids. Germline V gene sequence: CDR1 MNHEY, CDR2 SVGAGI.

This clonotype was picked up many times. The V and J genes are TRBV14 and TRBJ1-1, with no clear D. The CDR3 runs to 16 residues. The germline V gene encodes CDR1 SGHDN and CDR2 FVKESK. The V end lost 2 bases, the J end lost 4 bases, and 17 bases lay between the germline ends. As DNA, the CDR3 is TGTGCCAGCAGCCAACCGAGACTCCTAGGAACCACTGAAGCTTTCTTT. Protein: CASSQPRLLGTTEAFF.

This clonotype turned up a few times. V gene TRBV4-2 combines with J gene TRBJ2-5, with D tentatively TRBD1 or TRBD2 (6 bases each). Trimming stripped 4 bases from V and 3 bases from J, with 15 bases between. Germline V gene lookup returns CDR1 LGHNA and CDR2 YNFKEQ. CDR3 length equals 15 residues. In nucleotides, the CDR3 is TGTGCCAGCAGCCCGGCAGGGGCGGGAAAAGAGACCCAGTACTTC. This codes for CASSPAGAGKETQYF.

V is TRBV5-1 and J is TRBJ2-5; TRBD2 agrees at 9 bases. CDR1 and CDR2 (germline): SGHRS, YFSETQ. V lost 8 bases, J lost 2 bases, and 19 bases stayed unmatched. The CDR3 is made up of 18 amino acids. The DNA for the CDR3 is TGCGCCAGTGCCCCTCGATCGACGTCTCTAGCGGGGCAAGAGACCCAGTACTTC. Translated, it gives CASAPRSTSLAGQETQYF.

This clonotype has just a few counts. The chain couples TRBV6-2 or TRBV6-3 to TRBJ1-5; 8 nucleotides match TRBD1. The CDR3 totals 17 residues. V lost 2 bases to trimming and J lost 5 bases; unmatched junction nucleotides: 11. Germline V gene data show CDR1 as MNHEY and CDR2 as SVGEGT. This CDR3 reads CASSYPTGDNRHQPQHF. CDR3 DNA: TGTGCCAGCAGTTACCCGACAGGGGATAATCGGCATCAGCCCCAGCATTTT.

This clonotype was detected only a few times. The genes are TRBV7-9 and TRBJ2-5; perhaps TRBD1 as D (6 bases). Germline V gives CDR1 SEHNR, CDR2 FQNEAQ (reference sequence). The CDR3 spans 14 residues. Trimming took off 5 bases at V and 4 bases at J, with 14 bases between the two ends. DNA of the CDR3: TGTGCCAGCAGCCCGCATTCAGGGGCAGAGACCCAGTACTTC. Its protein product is CASSPHSGAETQYF.

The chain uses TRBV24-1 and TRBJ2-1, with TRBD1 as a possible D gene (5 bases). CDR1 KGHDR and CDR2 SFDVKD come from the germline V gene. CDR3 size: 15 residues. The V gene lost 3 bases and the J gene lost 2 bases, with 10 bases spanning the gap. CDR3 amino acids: CATSDPRVTYNEQFF. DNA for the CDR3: TGTGCCACCAGTGATCCCAGGGTGACCTACAATGAGCAGTTCTTC.

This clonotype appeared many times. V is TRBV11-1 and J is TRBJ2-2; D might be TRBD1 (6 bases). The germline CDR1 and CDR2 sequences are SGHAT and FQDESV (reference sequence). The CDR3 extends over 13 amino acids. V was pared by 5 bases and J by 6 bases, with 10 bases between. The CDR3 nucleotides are TGTGCCAGCAGCCGTAGGACAGCCGGGGAGCTGTTTTTT. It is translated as CASSRRTAGELFF.

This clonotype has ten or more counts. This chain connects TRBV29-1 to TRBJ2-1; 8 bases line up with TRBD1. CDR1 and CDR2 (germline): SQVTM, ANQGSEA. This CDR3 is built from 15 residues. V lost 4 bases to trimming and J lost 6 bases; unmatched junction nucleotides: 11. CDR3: CSVGSDRVVVNEQFF. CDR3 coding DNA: TGCAGCGTTGGGTCGGACAGGGTCGTAGTCAATGAGCAGTTCTTC.